The text below deals with one T cell receptor beta chain. The CDR3 covers 17 residues. Germline V lookup: CDR1 MGHRA, CDR2 YSYEKL. Trimming took off 4 bases at V and 2 bases at J, with 17 bases between the two ends. This record comes from a study of T cell clones after liver transplantation. Generated by immunoSEQ multiplex PCR, the TCRdb table keeps only in-frame clones and is missing some. Counted here are under 90,000 clones, roughly 80% occurring once; the ten biggest clones make up 0.45% to 0.65%. This chain links TRBV4-1 with TRBJ2-2; maybe TRBD1 (6 bases). This sample comprised CD4+ T cells from blood, obtained before liver transplant. The receptor was isolated from a human donor who received a liver transplant. CDR3 in amino acids: CASSLPRGTTNTGELFF. As DNA, the CDR3 is TGCGCCAGCAGCCTCCCAAGGGGGACAACTAACACCGGGGAGCTGTTTTTT.